One sample yielded the 21 T cell receptor beta chains listed below, sequenced in a study of shared clonotypes between healthy human individuals. Sequencing was performed with immunoSEQ multiplex PCR; in TCRdb, only in-frame clones are kept and a portion is missing. The profile shows around 750,000 clones, about 74% of them singletons. The specimen was memory CD4+ T cells sorted from blood. Sample subset: CD45RA-negative fraction. The receptors come from a woman aged 30 to 39 in good health.

The chain couples TRBV30 to TRBJ1-3; D call uncertain. V was trimmed by 0 bases and J by 8 bases, leaving 17 bases between them. This CDR3 spans 15 amino acids. The germline gives CDR1 GTSNPN, CDR2 SVGIG (reference sequence). CDR3 coding DNA: TGTGCCTGGAGTGTAAAAGGGCCAGCGCAGGACACCATATATTTT. Its translation: CAWSVKGPAQDTIYF.

As concerns this clone: The sample contains more than one DNA sequence encoding this CDR3. The J gene is TRBJ1-2, the V gene TRBV28; no definite D call. This CDR3 comprises 12 residues. Trimming stripped 1 base from V and 4 bases from J, with 4 bases between. Germline V gives CDR1 MDHEN, CDR2 SYDVKM. The CDR3 loop reads CASSLSLYGYTF. CDR3 coding DNA: TGTGCCAGCAGTTTATCTCTCTATGGCTACACCTTC.

V and J are TRBV4-1 and TRBJ1-5, with D possibly TRBD1 on 6 matching bases. This CDR3 has 15 amino acids. The V end was cut by 2 bases, the J end by 11 bases, with 19 bases between. Germline-derived CDR1 and CDR2 are MGHRA and YSYEKL. CDR3 in amino acids: CASSQTHQNRESQHF. The CDR3 DNA reads TGCGCCAGCAGCCAAACTCATCAAAACAGGGAGTCCCAGCATTTT.

The chain couples TRBV5-1 to TRBJ2-3, with D perhaps given as TRBD1 or TRBD2 (5 bases each). Deletions cut 6 bases from V and 2 bases from J, with 16 bases between. Germline-derived CDR1 and CDR2 are SGHRS and YFSETQ. CDR3 length: 15 residues. CDR3 in amino acids: CASTSTGRNTDTQYF. The CDR3 nucleotides read TGCGCCAGCACCTCCACGGGACGAAACACAGATACGCAGTATTTT.

The chain employs TRBV5-6 and TRBJ2-7; tentatively, D is TRBD1 (6 bases). This CDR3 has 14 residues. With 4 bases removed from V and 6 bases from J, the gap between germline ends came to 17 bases. CDR1 SGHDT and CDR2 YYEEEE come from the germline V gene. Here the CDR3 reads CASSRQQGFSEQYF. DNA for the CDR3: TGTGCCAGCAGCCGTCAACAGGGTTTTAGCGAGCAGTACTTC.

This clone occurred many times. V and J are TRBV19 and TRBJ1-3, with D maybe TRBD1 (6 bases). This CDR3 region has 15 residues. Germline V gene sequence: CDR1 LNHDA, CDR2 SQIVND (reference sequence). The ends were cut back, 8 bases at V and 0 bases at J, with 14 bases in the middle. The DNA for the CDR3 is TGTGCCAGTCTTAACAGGGCGTCCTCTGGAAACACCATATATTTT. Its protein product is CASLNRASSGNTIYF.

Only one count was recorded for this clone. J is TRBJ2-7 and V is TRBV2, with D possibly matching TRBD2 (6 bases). Trimming took off 1 base at V and 4 bases at J, with 11 bases between the two ends. Germline V gives CDR1 SNHLY, CDR2 FYNNEI. CDR3 length: 14 residues. The CDR3 here is CASSEGPGDYEQYF. The CDR3 DNA follows: TGTGCCAGCAGTGAAGGACCGGGGGATTACGAGCAGTACTTC. The entire variable domain, with the rest obtained from reference TRBV2 and TRBJ2-7, is as follows: EPEVTQTPSHQVTQMGQEVILRCVPISNHLYFYWYRQILGQKVEFLVSFYNNEISEKSEIFDDQFSVERPDGSNFTLKIRSTKLEDSAMYFCASSEGPGDYEQYFGPGTRLTVT.

This clone was observed at least ten times. This chain joins TRBV28 and TRBJ1-4; unclear D gene. V was clipped by 1 base and J by 0 bases, with 9 bases between them. Per germline, CDR1 MDHEN and CDR2 SYDVKM. This CDR3 has 16 amino acids. This CDR3 reads CASSLFVSATNEKLFF. Here the CDR3 DNA reads TGTGCCAGCAGTTTATTTGTGTCAGCAACTAATGAAAAACTGTTTTTT.

The rearrangement joins TRBV7-9 to TRBJ2-1; 7 nucleotides match TRBD2. The ends lost 5 bases at V and 3 bases at J; junction bases unmatched: 10. The CDR3 consists of 16 residues. Per the germline V gene, CDR1 is SEHNR and CDR2 is FQNEAQ (reference sequence). The CDR3 protein is CASSLQTSANYNEQFF. CDR3 DNA sequence: TGTGCCAGCAGCCTCCAAACTAGCGCGAACTACAATGAGCAGTTCTTC.

The V call is TRBV10-2, the J call TRBJ1-5, with TRBD1 identical over 9 bases. V shed 0 bases and J 4 bases; nucleotides not matched to a gene: 1. CDR3 length: 15 residues. CDR1 and CDR2 (germline): WSHSY, SAAADI. The CDR3 nucleotides are TGCGCCAGCAGTGAGTCGGACAGGGGAAATCAGCCCCAGCATTTT. It codes for CASSESDRGNQPQHF.

The chain employs TRBV29-1 and TRBJ2-7; 8 bases fit TRBD1. CDR1 is SQVTM, CDR2 ANQGSEA, per germline. V lost 3 bases and J lost 3; bases outside the gene matches: 7. The CDR3 covers 14 residues. The CDR3 region is CSVEDPGTGYEQYF. As DNA, the CDR3 is TGCAGCGTTGAGGATCCCGGGACAGGCTACGAGCAGTACTTC.

This clone was seen a single time. The chain is built from TRBV5-1 and TRBJ2-7, with 7 bases that match TRBD1. V shed 5 bases and J 5 bases; nucleotides not matched to a gene: 7. The CDR3 totals 13 residues. From germline, CDR1 is SGHRS and CDR2 YFSETQ. The CDR3 nucleotides read TGCGCCAGCAGGCGGACAGGCTTGCACGAGCAGTACTTC. Its protein is CASRRTGLHEQYF. Based on the CDR3 plus reference TRBV5-1 and TRBJ2-7, the full variable domain is KAGVTQTPRYLIKTRGQQVTLSCSPISGHRSVSWYQQTPGQGLQFLFEYFSETQRNKGNFPGRFSGRQFSNSRSEMNVSTLELGDSALYLCASRRTGLHEQYFGPGTRLTVT.

In this sample, this clone turned up many times. J is TRBJ2-6 and V is TRBV6-5; D is unresolved. This CDR3 contains 16 residues. Looked up from germline, CDR1 is MNHEY and CDR2 is SVGAGI. The V gene lost 0 bases and the J gene lost 4 bases, with 10 bases spanning the gap. The CDR3 spells CASSYSLGKGANVLTF. CDR3 DNA: TGTGCCAGCAGTTACTCCTTAGGGAAAGGGGCCAACGTCCTGACTTTC.

The chain is built from TRBV11-2 and TRBJ2-1, with a tentative D call TRBD2 (6 bases). The ends were cut back, 4 bases at V and 6 bases at J, with 13 bases in the middle. This CDR3 comprises 14 residues. CDR1 is SGHAT, CDR2 FQNNGV, per germline. The CDR3 is CASSSIRGANEQFF. The CDR3 coding sequence is TGTGCCAGCAGCTCCATCCGCGGGGCCAATGAGCAGTTCTTC.

V usage is TRBV11-2 and J usage is TRBJ2-7; D tentatively reads TRBD1 or TRBD2 (5 bases each). The CDR3 sequence is 14 residues long. CDR1 is SGHAT, CDR2 FQNNGV, per germline. The germline V and J ends were trimmed by 4 bases and 3 bases, with 13 bases remaining between them. This CDR3 is CASSSGTGFYEQYF. For the CDR3, the DNA is TGTGCCAGCAGCTCTGGGACGGGATTCTACGAGCAGTACTTC.

This clone showed up many times. The rearrangement links TRBV6-1 to TRBJ1-2, with TRBD1 as a possible D gene (5 bases). This CDR3 has 14 residues. Trimming shortened V by 0 bases and J by 6 bases, and 11 bases separated the two germline ends. Germline V gene sequence: CDR1 MNHNS, CDR2 SASEGT. The CDR3 DNA follows: TGTGCCAGCAGTGAAGCGAAGGGCAGGGATGGCTACACCTTC. Translating it yields CASSEAKGRDGYTF.

The V and J genes are TRBV20-1 and TRBJ1-1; possible D gene TRBD1, 6 bases. V was shortened by 6 bases and J by 7 bases, with 12 bases between the two germline ends. The CDR3 totals 11 residues. Germline V CDR1 and CDR2: DFQATT, SNEGSKA (reference sequence). CDR3 sequence: CSAKSGVEAFF. CDR3 in DNA: TGCAGTGCAAAATCAGGGGTTGAAGCTTTCTTT.

This chain links TRBV5-1 with TRBJ2-1; maybe TRBD1 (5 bases). This CDR3 has 15 amino acids. Germline V gene lookup returns CDR1 SGHRS and CDR2 YFSETQ. The V end was cut by 2 bases, the J end by 1 base, with 10 bases between. This chain's CDR3 is CASSLQVGSYNEQFF. The CDR3 bases are TGCGCCAGCAGCTTACAGGTAGGATCCTACAATGAGCAGTTCTTC.

This clone showed up just once. V usage is TRBV4-1 and J usage is TRBJ2-3, with D perhaps matching TRBD2 (6 bases). V lost 2 bases, J lost 2 bases, and 20 bases lay in between. CDR3 length: 18 amino acids. Germline V gene lookup returns CDR1 MGHRA and CDR2 YSYEKL. The CDR3 loop is CASSQRRLREDHTDTQYF. CDR3 nucleotides: TGCGCCAGCAGCCAAAGGAGGTTGAGGGAGGACCACACAGATACGCAGTATTTT.

This clone was detected only a few times. The rearrangement uses TRBV2 and TRBJ2-1; 13 bases align to TRBD2. Germline V gene sequence: CDR1 SNHLY, CDR2 FYNNEI. The V gene end was trimmed by 6 bases and the J gene end by 10 bases; junction bases not matched to a gene: 6. This CDR3 contains 14 residues. CDR3 in amino acids: CASRLAGGPGEQFF. In DNA, the CDR3 is TGTGCCAGCAGACTAGCGGGAGGGCCAGGAGAGCAGTTCTTC. The whole variable domain, filled in from reference TRBV2 and TRBJ2-1, reads EPEVTQTPSHQVTQMGQEVILRCVPISNHLYFYWYRQILGQKVEFLVSFYNNEISEKSEIFDDQFSVERPDGSNFTLKIRSTKLEDSAMYFCASRLAGGPGEQFFGPGTRLTVL.

The rearrangement joins TRBV28 to TRBJ1-1, with a tentative D call TRBD1 (6 bases). Trimming left V 3 bases short and J 0 bases short, with 8 bases between. This CDR3 has 14 residues. Germline assignment: CDR1 MDHEN and CDR2 SYDVKM. The CDR3 region is CASSLGTMNTEAFF. The CDR3 DNA follows: TGTGCCAGCAGTTTGGGGACAATGAACACTGAAGCTTTCTTT.